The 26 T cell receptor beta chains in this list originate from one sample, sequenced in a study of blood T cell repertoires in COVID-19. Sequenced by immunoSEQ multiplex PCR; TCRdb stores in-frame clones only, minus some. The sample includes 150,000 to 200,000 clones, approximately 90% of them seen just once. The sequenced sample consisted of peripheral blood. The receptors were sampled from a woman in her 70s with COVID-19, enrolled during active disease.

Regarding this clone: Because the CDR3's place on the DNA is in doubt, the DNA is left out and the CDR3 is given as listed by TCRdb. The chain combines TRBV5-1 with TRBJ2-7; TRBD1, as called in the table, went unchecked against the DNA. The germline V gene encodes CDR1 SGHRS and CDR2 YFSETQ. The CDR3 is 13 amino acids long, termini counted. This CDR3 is CASSVGQGANRYF.

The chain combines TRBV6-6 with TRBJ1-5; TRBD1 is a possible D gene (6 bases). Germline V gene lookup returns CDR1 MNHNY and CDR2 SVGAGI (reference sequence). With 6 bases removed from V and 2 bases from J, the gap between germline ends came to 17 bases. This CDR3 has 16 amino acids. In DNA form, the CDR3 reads TGTGCCAGCAGATCCCAACAGGGTCCGGGCAATCAGCCCCAGCATTTT. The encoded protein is CASRSQQGPGNQPQHF.

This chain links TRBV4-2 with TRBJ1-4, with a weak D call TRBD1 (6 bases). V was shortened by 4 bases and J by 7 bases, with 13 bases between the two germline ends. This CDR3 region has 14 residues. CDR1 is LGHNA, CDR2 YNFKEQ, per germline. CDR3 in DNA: TGTGCCAGCAGCCCTCCTAACAGGGTTGAAAAACTGTTTTTT. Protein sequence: CASSPPNRVEKLFF.

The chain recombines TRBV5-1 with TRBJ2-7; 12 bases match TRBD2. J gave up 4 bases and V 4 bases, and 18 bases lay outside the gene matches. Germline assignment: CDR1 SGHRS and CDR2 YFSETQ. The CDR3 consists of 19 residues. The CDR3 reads CASSPSLSSGRAKVYEQYF. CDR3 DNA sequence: TGCGCCAGCAGCCCGAGCTTGTCTAGCGGGAGGGCAAAAGTATACGAGCAGTACTTC.

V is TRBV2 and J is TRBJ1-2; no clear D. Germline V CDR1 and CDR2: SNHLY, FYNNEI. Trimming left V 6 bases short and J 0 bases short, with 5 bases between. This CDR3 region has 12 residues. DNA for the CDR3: TGTGCCAGCAGGCGAGCTAACTATGGCTACACCTTC. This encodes CASRRANYGYTF.

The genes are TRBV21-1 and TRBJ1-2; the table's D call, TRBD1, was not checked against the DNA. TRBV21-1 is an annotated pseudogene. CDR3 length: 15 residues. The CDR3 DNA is TGTGCCAGCAGATCCGACAGGGCGTTGATGGATGGCTACACCTTC. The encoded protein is CASRSDRALMDGYTF.

The CDR3: CASSRGAGTDTQYF. Here the CDR3 DNA reads TGTGCCAGTAGCAGGGGCGCAGGAACAGATACGCAGTATTTT. The chain recombines TRBV19 with TRBJ2-3; D might be TRBD1 (6 bases). Germline V CDR1 and CDR2: LNHDA, SQIVND (reference sequence). CDR3 length: 14 amino acids. The V and J ends lost 6 bases and 3 bases respectively, with 13 bases between them.

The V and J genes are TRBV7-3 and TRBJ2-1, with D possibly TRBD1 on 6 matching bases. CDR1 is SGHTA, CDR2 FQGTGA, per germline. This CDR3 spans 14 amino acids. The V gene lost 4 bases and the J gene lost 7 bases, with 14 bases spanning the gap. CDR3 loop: CASSSQGLFNEQFF. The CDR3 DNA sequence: TGTGCCAGCAGCTCCCAGGGGCTTTTTAATGAGCAGTTCTTC.

The CDR3 region has the DNA TGTGCCAGCAGCCAAGATCCGGGAGGGGCGGGAAGCACCGGGGAGCTGTTTTTT. Translation gives CASSQDPGGAGSTGELFF. The chain employs TRBV4-2 and TRBJ2-2; 8 bases map to TRBD2. With 0 bases clipped from V and 4 bases from J, the junction kept 10 bases outside the gene matches. The V gene's germline CDR1 is LGHNA and CDR2 YNFKEQ. This CDR3 spans 18 amino acids.

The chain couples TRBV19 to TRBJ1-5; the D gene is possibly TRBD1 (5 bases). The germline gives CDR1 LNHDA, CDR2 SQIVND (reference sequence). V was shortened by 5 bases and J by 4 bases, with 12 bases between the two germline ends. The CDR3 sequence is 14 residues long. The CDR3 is CASSPDGGNQPQHF. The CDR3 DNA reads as TGTGCCAGTAGTCCAGACGGGGGAAATCAGCCCCAGCATTTT.

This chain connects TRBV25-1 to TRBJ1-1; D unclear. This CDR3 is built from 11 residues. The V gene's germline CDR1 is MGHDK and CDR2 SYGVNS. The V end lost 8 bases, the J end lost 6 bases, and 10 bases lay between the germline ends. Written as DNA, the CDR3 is TGTGCCAGCCTAGGTGTCGCTGAAGCTTTCTTT. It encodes CASLGVAEAFF.

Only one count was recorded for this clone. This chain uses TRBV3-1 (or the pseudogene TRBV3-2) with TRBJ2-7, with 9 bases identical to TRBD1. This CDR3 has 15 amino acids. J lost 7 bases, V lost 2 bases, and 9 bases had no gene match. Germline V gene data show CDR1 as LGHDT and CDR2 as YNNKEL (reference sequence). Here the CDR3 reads CASSQPEQGAGEQYF. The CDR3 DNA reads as TGTGCCAGCAGCCAACCCGAACAGGGGGCGGGAGAGCAGTACTTC.

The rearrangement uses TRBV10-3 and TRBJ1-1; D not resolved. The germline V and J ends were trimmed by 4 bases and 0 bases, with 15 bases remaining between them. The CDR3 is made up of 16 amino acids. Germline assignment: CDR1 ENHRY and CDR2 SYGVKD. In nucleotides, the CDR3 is TGTGCCATCAGTGGGGGAGGCAGCGGCATGAACACTGAAGCTTTCTTT. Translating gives CAISGGGSGMNTEAFF.

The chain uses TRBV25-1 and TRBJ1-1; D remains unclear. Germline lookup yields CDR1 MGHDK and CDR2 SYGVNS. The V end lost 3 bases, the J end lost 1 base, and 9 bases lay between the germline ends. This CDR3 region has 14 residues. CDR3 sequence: CASSDSSGNTEAFF. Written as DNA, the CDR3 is TGTGCCAGCAGTGACTCGAGTGGGAACACTGAAGCTTTCTTT.

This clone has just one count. The CDR3 DNA is TGTGCCACCAGTGATTTGAGGACAGGGGTCGGGCAGTTCTTC. Protein sequence: CATSDLRTGVGQFF. The V call is TRBV24-1, the J call TRBJ2-1; 9 bases match TRBD1. The CDR3 has 14 residues. Looked up from germline, CDR1 is KGHDR and CDR2 is SFDVKD. V shed 0 bases, J shed 12 bases, and the junction held 5 bases outside the gene matches.

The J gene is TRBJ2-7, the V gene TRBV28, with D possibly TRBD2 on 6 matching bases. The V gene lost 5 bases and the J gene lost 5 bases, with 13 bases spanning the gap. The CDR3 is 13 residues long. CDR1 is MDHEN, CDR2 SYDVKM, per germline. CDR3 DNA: TGTGCCAGCAGTACATTCGGGGGAGACGAGCAGTACTTC. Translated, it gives CASSTFGGDEQYF.

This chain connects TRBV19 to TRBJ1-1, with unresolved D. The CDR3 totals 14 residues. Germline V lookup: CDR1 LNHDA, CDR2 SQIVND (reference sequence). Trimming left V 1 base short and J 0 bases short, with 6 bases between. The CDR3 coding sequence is TGTGCCAGTAGTATAGTTGGAGTGAACACTGAAGCTTTCTTT. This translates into CASSIVGVNTEAFF. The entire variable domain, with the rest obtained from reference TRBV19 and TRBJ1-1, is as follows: DGGITQSPKYLFRKEGQNVTLSCEQNLNHDAMYWYRQDPGQGLRLIYYSQIVNDFQKGDIAEGYSVSREKKESFPLTVTSAQKNPTAFYLCASSIVGVNTEAFFGQGTRLTVV.

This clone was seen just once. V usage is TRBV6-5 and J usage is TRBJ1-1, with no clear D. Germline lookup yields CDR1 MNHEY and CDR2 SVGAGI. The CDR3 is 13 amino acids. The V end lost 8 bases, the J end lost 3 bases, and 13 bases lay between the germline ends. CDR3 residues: CASGLGPDTEAFF. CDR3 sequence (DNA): TGTGCCAGCGGTCTGGGCCCCGACACTGAAGCTTTCTTT.

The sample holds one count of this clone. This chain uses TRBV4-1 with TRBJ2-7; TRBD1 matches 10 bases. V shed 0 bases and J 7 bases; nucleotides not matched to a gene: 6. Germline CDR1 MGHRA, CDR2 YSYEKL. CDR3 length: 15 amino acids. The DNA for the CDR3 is TGCGCCAGCAGCCAAGAAGGGACAGGGGTCGTTGAGCAGTACTTC. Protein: CASSQEGTGVVEQYF.

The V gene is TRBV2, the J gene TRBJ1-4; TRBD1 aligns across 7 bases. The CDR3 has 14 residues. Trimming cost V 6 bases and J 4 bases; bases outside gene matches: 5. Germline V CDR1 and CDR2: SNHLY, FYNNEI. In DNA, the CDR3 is TGTGCCAGCAGCACCGGGACAGTTAATGAAAAACTGTTTTTT. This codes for CASSTGTVNEKLFF.

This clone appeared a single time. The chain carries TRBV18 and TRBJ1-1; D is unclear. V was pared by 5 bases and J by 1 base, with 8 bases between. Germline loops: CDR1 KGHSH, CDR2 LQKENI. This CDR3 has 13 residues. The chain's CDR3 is CASSKNRNTEAFF. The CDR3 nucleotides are TGTGCCAGCTCAAAGAACAGGAACACTGAAGCTTTCTTT.

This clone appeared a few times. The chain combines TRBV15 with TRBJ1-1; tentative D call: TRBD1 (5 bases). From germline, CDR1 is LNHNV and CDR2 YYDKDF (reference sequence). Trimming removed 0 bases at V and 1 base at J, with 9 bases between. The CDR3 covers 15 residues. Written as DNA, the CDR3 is TGTGCCACCAGCAGAGATCAGGGCAGGAACACTGAAGCTTTCTTT. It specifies CATSRDQGRNTEAFF.

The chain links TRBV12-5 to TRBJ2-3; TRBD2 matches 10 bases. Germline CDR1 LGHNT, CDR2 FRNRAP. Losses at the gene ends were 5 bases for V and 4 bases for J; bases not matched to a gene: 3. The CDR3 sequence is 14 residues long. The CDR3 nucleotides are TGTGCTAGTGGTCCGGGACTAGCGTCAGATACGCAGTATTTT. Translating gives CASGPGLASDTQYF.

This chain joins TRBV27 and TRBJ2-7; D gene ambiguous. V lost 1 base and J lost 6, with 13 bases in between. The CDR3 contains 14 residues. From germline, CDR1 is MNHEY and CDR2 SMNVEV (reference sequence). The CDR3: CASSLCCRIGEQYF. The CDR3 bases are TGTGCCAGCAGTTTATGTTGTCGCATCGGCGAGCAGTACTTC.

As DNA, the CDR3 is TGTGCCAGCAGTTTGGAGCACGGTGAGCAGTTCTTC. Translated, it gives CASSLEHGEQFF. The V gene is TRBV28, the J gene TRBJ2-1, with D hard to call. V lost 3 bases and J 9 bases, leaving 9 bases between the germline ends. The germline gives CDR1 MDHEN, CDR2 SYDVKM. CDR3 length: 12 amino acids.

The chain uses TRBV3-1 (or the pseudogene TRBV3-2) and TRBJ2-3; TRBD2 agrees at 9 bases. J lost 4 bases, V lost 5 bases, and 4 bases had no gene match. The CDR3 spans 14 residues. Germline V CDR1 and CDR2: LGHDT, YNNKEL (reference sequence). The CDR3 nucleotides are TGTGCCAGCAGCAGCCGCGGGGGGGCAGATACGCAGTATTTT. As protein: CASSSRGGADTQYF.